The 24 T cell receptor beta chains below come from one sample, sequenced in a study of vaccination effects on CD4 cells after COVID-19. Profiling relied on immunoSEQ multiplex PCR, and the TCRdb table lists in-frame clones only, not all of them. The repertoire holds 30,000 or so clones, with about 63% as singletons. Using viral peptide pools, the ViraFEST assay grew out antigen-specific CD4+ T cells prior to sequencing. Between days 10 and 11 of culture, CD4+ T cells were separated out. No cognate antigen is known for these TCRs. The sample was CD4+ T cells from PBMCs cultured with HCoV-229E spike peptides, taken before COVID-19 vaccination. These receptors were obtained from a human donor who received a COVID-19 vaccine.

The chain links TRBV2 to TRBJ2-1, with 7 nucleotides matching TRBD1. Germline CDR1 is SNHLY and CDR2 is FYNNEI. V lost 5 bases, J lost 3 bases, and 7 bases stayed unmatched. The CDR3 is made up of 15 amino acids. The CDR3 here is CASSRQGYFYNEQFF. DNA of the CDR3: TGTGCCAGCAGTAGACAGGGATATTTCTACAATGAGCAGTTCTTC.

V and J are TRBV4-1 and TRBJ2-7; tentative D call: TRBD2 (5 bases). V lost 0 bases, J lost 0 bases, and 9 bases lay in between. The CDR3 length is 15 residues. CDR1 is MGHRA, CDR2 YSYEKL, per germline. The DNA for the CDR3 is TGCGCCAGCAGCCAAGATTGGGCGGGCTCCTACGAGCAGTACTTC. Translating gives CASSQDWAGSYEQYF.

The chain is built from TRBV19 and TRBJ2-1, with 8 bases aligning to TRBD1. J lost 6 bases, V lost 7 bases, and 5 bases had no gene match. The CDR3 loop spans 13 amino acids. Per germline, CDR1 LNHDA and CDR2 SQIVND (reference sequence). The CDR3 here is CASKETGVNEQFF. The CDR3 coding sequence is TGTGCCAGTAAGGAGACAGGGGTCAATGAGCAGTTCTTC.

The chain employs TRBV21-1 and TRBJ1-6. TRBV21-1 is a known pseudogene. The CDR3 is made up of 16 amino acids. The CDR3 is CASSKVGGANDSPLHF. DNA for the CDR3: TGTGCCAGCAGCAAAGTGGGGGGGGCGAATGATTCACCCCTCCACTTT.

J is TRBJ1-2 and V is TRBV9, with D tentatively TRBD1 (5 bases). The CDR3 covers 15 residues. The V end was cut by 3 bases, the J end by 2 bases, with 14 bases between. Germline CDR1 and CDR2: SGDLS and YYNGEE. CDR3 sequence: CASSAPTQVNYGYTF. The DNA of the CDR3 is TGTGCCAGCAGCGCCCCAACACAGGTGAACTATGGCTACACCTTC.

This clone was seen once. The chain employs TRBV5-1 and TRBJ1-4, with 7 bases lining up with TRBD1. Germline V gives CDR1 SGHRS, CDR2 YFSETQ. With V trimmed by 0 bases and J by 3 bases, 2 bases remained unmatched. This CDR3 comprises 15 residues. CDR3: CASSLEGASNEKLFF. The CDR3 nucleotides are TGCGCCAGCAGCTTGGAGGGGGCGTCTAATGAAAAACTGTTTTTT.

This clone was detected ten times or more. The chain recombines TRBV12-3 or TRBV12-4 with TRBJ2-7, with D unresolved. The V gene lost 2 bases and the J gene lost 3 bases, with 2 bases spanning the gap. This CDR3 region has 11 residues. CDR3 bases: TGTGCCAGCAGTTTACACTACGAGCAGTACTTC. Translated, it gives CASSLHYEQYF.

This chain uses TRBV5-1 with TRBJ2-3; D possibly uses TRBD1 or TRBD2 (5 bases each). Germline V CDR1 and CDR2: SGHRS, YFSETQ. The V end lost 0 bases, the J end lost 3 bases, and 14 bases lay between the germline ends. The CDR3 extends over 16 amino acids. For the CDR3, the DNA is TGCGCCAGCAGCTTGGGCCCCGGGGCCGGTACAGATACGCAGTATTTT. Its translation is CASSLGPGAGTDTQYF.

The CDR3 bases are TGTGCCAGCAGTGACGGGGTTCCCCGATTCCAGTTCTTC. Translated, it gives CASSDGVPRFQFF. The rearrangement uses TRBV6-1 and TRBJ2-1; possible D gene TRBD2, 5 bases. Germline V gives CDR1 MNHNS, CDR2 SASEGT. V lost 3 bases to trimming and J lost 13 bases, with 16 bases between them. CDR3 length equals 13 residues.

This clone was picked up a small number of times. This sequence joins TRBV7-9 and TRBJ2-3; 7 nucleotides align to TRBD1. This CDR3 spans 14 amino acids. Germline lookup yields CDR1 SEHNR and CDR2 FQNEAQ (reference sequence). V shed 5 bases and J 4 bases; nucleotides not matched to a gene: 6. The CDR3 coding sequence is TGTGCCAGCAGCCGAAGGACAGGATCAGATACGCAGTATTTT. This translates into CASSRRTGSDTQYF.

This sequence joins TRBV7-2 and TRBJ1-5; perhaps TRBD1 as D (5 bases). Trimming pared 8 bases from V and 2 bases from J, leaving 16 bases between. Per germline, CDR1 SGHTA and CDR2 FQGNSA. The CDR3 sequence is 15 residues long. CDR3: CASAQGLFGNQPQHF. In DNA form, the CDR3 reads TGTGCCAGCGCCCAGGGCCTCTTTGGCAATCAGCCCCAGCATTTT.

The rearrangement links TRBV25-1 to TRBJ1-1, with D possibly being TRBD1 (6 bases). V was clipped by 6 bases and J by 3 bases, with 20 bases between them. The CDR3 has 16 amino acids. In germline, CDR1 is MGHDK, CDR2 SYGVNS. Here the CDR3 DNA reads TGTGCCAGCAGAGCAACAGGGATAGGGGGGGACACTGAAGCTTTCTTT. Encoded protein: CASRATGIGGDTEAFF.

This chain links TRBV4-1 with TRBJ1-2, with 7 bases lining up with TRBD1. V dropped 6 bases and J dropped 4; count of bases not matched to a gene: 8. Germline lookup yields CDR1 MGHRA and CDR2 YSYEKL. The CDR3 length is 14 residues. CDR3 coding DNA: TGCGCCAGCAGTCTAAGGGGGCTGGGCTATGGCTACACCTTC. It encodes CASSLRGLGYGYTF.

The chain combines TRBV15 with TRBJ2-6; 7 bases fit TRBD2. Germline CDR1 and CDR2: LNHNV and YYDKDF (reference sequence). The CDR3 is 14 residues long. The V segment lost 7 bases and the J segment 2 bases; nucleotides outside the gene matches: 2. The CDR3 here is CATTGGAGANVLTF. CDR3 coding DNA: TGTGCCACCACTGGGGGGGCTGGGGCCAACGTCCTGACTTTC.

The rearrangement joins TRBV3-1 (or the pseudogene TRBV3-2) to TRBJ2-7; 14 bases map to TRBD2. CDR3 length: 17 amino acids. Germline V gives CDR1 LGHDT, CDR2 YNNKEL (reference sequence). V lost 0 bases to trimming and J lost 4 bases; unmatched junction nucleotides: 5. The CDR3 loop reads CASSQELGTSGSYEQYF. The DNA of the CDR3 is TGTGCCAGCAGCCAAGAGCTGGGGACTAGCGGGAGTTACGAGCAGTACTTC.

The chain couples TRBV4-2 to TRBJ2-7; D not resolved. The CDR3 consists of 11 residues. Trimming cost V 4 bases and J 1 base, with 2 bases left between them. Germline values: CDR1 LGHNA, CDR2 YNFKEQ. CDR3 protein: CASSLSYEQYF. The CDR3 DNA reads as TGTGCCAGCAGCCTATCCTACGAGCAGTACTTC.

The V call is TRBV27, the J call TRBJ1-1; TRBD1 is a possible D gene (6 bases). The CDR3 consists of 13 residues. In germline, CDR1 is MNHEY, CDR2 SMNVEV (reference sequence). V gave up 6 bases and J gave up 3 bases, with 11 bases separating them. The CDR3 DNA reads as TGTGCCAGCAGGAAAACAGGGCACACTGAAGCTTTCTTT. It translates to CASRKTGHTEAFF.

This sequence joins TRBV30 and TRBJ2-7, with D perhaps TRBD1 or TRBD2 (5 bases each). Germline assignment: CDR1 GTSNPN and CDR2 SVGIG (reference sequence). CDR3 length equals 13 residues. Trimming removed 3 bases at V and 2 bases at J, with 11 bases between. The CDR3 sequence is CAWRPGSAYEQYF. Written as DNA, the CDR3 is TGTGCCTGGAGGCCAGGGAGCGCCTACGAGCAGTACTTC.

The genes are TRBV6-5 and TRBJ2-3; 8 bases are a match to TRBD2. With V trimmed by 6 bases and J by 0 bases, 5 bases remained unmatched. The CDR3 runs 15 residues. Germline V gene data show CDR1 as MNHEY and CDR2 as SVGAGI. The CDR3 nucleotides are TGTGCCAGCAGAGTAGCGGGATCTAGCACAGATACGCAGTATTTT. Translated, it gives CASRVAGSSTDTQYF.

V usage is TRBV5-1 and J usage is TRBJ2-1, with D perhaps matching TRBD1 or TRBD2 (7 bases each). Trimming cost V 1 base and J 4 bases, with 12 bases left between them. The CDR3 is made up of 15 amino acids. Germline V gene data show CDR1 as SGHRS and CDR2 as YFSETQ. CDR3 in DNA: TGCGCCAGCAGCTTGACAGGGGAGGGTTACAATGAGCAGTTCTTC. Residues: CASSLTGEGYNEQFF.

The chain employs TRBV27 and TRBJ2-3, with 10 nucleotides matching TRBD1. The CDR3 loop spans 16 amino acids. V shed 1 base and J 5 bases; nucleotides not matched to a gene: 6. Germline V gene lookup returns CDR1 MNHEY and CDR2 SMNVEV (reference sequence). The CDR3 reads CASSLWGGQGRDTQYF. DNA of the CDR3: TGTGCCAGCAGTTTATGGGGGGGACAGGGGAGAGATACGCAGTATTTT.

The chain joins TRBV7-6 to TRBJ1-5; 9 nucleotides line up with TRBD1. CDR1 SGHVS and CDR2 FNYEAQ come from the germline V gene. This CDR3 has 17 amino acids. After removal of 5 bases from V and 2 bases from J, the junction contained 10 bases not matched to a gene. The DNA for the CDR3 is TGTGCCAGCAGCAAAAGCACAGGGGGCTTTGGCAATCAGCCCCAGCATTTT. Translation gives CASSKSTGGFGNQPQHF.

V is TRBV27 and J is TRBJ2-2, with a weak D call TRBD1 (6 bases). This CDR3 is built from 13 residues. Trimming cost V 11 bases and J 4 bases, with 14 bases left between them. Germline lookup yields CDR1 MNHEY and CDR2 SMNVEV (reference sequence). The CDR3 sequence: CAVGASGTGELFF. The CDR3 region has the DNA TGTGCCGTGGGGGCGTCGGGCACCGGGGAGCTGTTTTTT.

The genes are TRBV10-3 and TRBJ1-2; 8 bases map to TRBD1. The length of the CDR3 is 12 residues. Germline CDR1 is ENHRY and CDR2 is SYGVKD. V dropped 4 bases and J dropped 6; count of bases not matched to a gene: 1. The chain's CDR3 is CAISGQGNGYTF. Written as DNA, the CDR3 is TGTGCCATCAGTGGACAGGGGAATGGCTACACCTTC.